The rows below give T cell receptor beta chains drawn from one sample of a study of cytomegalovirus exposure and HLA in healthy donors. TCRdb's table, derived via immunoSEQ multiplex PCR, lists solely in-frame clones and lacks some. The repertoire consists of around 150,000 clones, with approximately 72% occurring once and the leading ten covering about 2.1%. The sample taken for sequencing was PBMCs. These receptors were taken from a female donor in good health and CMV-seronegative. Each CDR3 is given with its conserved first and last residue. D genes are given only for firm matches. Not all rows give a size; the values are once, few, many and, for expanded clones, a class.

>few|TRBV7-9|TRBD2|TRBJ2-2
CASRPSGGNTGELFF
TGTGCCAGCAGACCGAGCGGGGGAAACACCGGGGAGCTGTTTTTT
>few|TRBV6-5|TRBD1|TRBJ1-4
CASSLPGQGTEKLFF
TGTGCCAGCAGTCTTCCGGGACAGGGGACTGAAAAACTGTTTTTT
>few|TRBV29-1|.|TRBJ2-7
CSADLGGVPGEQYF
TGCAGCGCCGACCTAGGGGGGGTCCCCGGCGAGCAGTACTTC
>.|TRBV5-1|TRBD2|TRBJ2-7
CASSWGTSGRAEQYF
TGCGCCAGCAGCTGGGGGACTAGCGGGAGGGCCGAGCAGTACTTC
>.|TRBV5-4|TRBD1|TRBJ1-1
CASSPWTGNTEAFF
TGTGCCAGCAGCCCCTGGACAGGGAACACTGAAGCTTTCTTT
>few|TRBV30|TRBD1|TRBJ2-5
CASHTGVGETQYF
TGTGCCTCCCATACAGGGGTCGGAGAGACCCAGTACTTC
>.|TRBV27|TRBD1|TRBJ1-3
CASSLGQGARNTIYF
TGTGCCAGCAGTTTGGGACAGGGGGCAAGAAACACCATATATTTT
>few|TRBV5-6|TRBD2|TRBJ2-1
CASSSPAGGLYNEQFF
TGTGCCAGCAGCTCCCCAGCGGGGGGCCTTTACAATGAGCAGTTCTTC
>.|TRBV30|.|TRBJ2-3
CAWSVRGIDTQYF
TGTGCCTGGAGTGTACGAGGGATAGATACGCAGTATTTT
>.|TRBV27|.|TRBJ1-2
CASSSDRRIIYGYTF
TGTGCCAGCAGTTCCGACAGACGAATCATCTATGGCTACACCTTC
>.|TRBV9|.|TRBJ2-5
CASSVVGLAWETQYF
TGTGCCAGCAGCGTAGTCGGGCTAGCTTGGGAGACCCAGTACTTC
>.|TRBV9|.|TRBJ1-3
CASSVGAGTGNTIYF
TGTGCCAGCAGCGTAGGTGCGGGGACTGGAAACACCATATATTTT
>few|TRBV15|TRBD2|TRBJ2-2
CATSRVRGSSGRKGGELFF
TGTGCCACCAGCAGAGTCCGCGGTAGTAGCGGGAGGAAGGGCGGGGAGCTGTTTTTT
>.|TRBV29-1|.|TRBJ1-1
CSVEGGWNTEAFF
TGCAGCGTTGAAGGGGGCTGGAACACTGAAGCTTTCTTT
>.|TRBV10-2|.|TRBJ1-5
CASSRAGGRDSNQPQHF
TGCGCCAGCAGTAGGGCGGGAGGGAGGGATAGCAATCAGCCCCAGCATTTT
>.|TRBV5-1|.|TRBJ2-7
CASSLEHTYEQYF
TGCGCCAGCAGCTTGGAGCATACCTACGAGCAGTACTTC
>.|TRBV7-9|TRBD1|TRBJ1-3
CASSPQGGFSGNTIYF
TGTGCCAGCAGCCCACAGGGGGGTTTCTCTGGAAACACCATATATTTT
>.|TRBV19|.|TRBJ1-1
CASRSLNTEAFF
TGTGCCAGTCGTTCCCTGAACACTGAAGCTTTCTTT
>.|TRBV9|TRBD2|TRBJ2-5
CASSVDVGSGGYQETQYF
TGTGCCAGCAGCGTAGACGTAGGGAGCGGGGGGTACCAAGAGACCCAGTACTTC
>.|TRBV6-5|.|TRBJ1-5
CASSRQVGGNQPQHF
TGTGCCAGCAGTAGACAGGTAGGAGGTAATCAGCCCCAGCATTTT
>.|TRBV9|TRBD1|TRBJ1-4
CASSVGMGQDEKLFF
TGTGCCAGCAGCGTAGGAATGGGACAGGACGAAAAACTGTTTTTT
>.|TRBV19|TRBD2|TRBJ2-1
CASSMRTSRPVINEQFF
TGTGCCAGTAGTATGCGGACTAGTCGGCCCGTTATAAATGAGCAGTTCTTC
>.|TRBV6-1|TRBD1|TRBJ2-7
CASSGTGDGSEQYF
TGTGCCAGCAGTGGGACAGGGGACGGGAGCGAGCAGTACTTC
>.|TRBV25-1|TRBD1|TRBJ1-5
CASSRTGDVGQPQHF
TGTGCCAGCAGTAGGACAGGGGATGTCGGCCAGCCCCAGCATTTT
>few|TRBV5-4|.|TRBJ1-2
CASSRGNYGYTF
TGTGCCAGCAGCAGGGGGAACTATGGCTACACCTTC
>.|TRBV18|TRBD1|TRBJ2-1
CASSPGDRGNNEQFF
TGTGCCAGCTCACCTGGGGACAGGGGCAACAATGAGCAGTTCTTC
>.|TRBV5-4|TRBD2|TRBJ2-7
CASSLRGSRNEQYF
TGTGCCAGCAGCTTGCGCGGGAGCAGGAACGAGCAGTACTTC
>few|TRBV4-2|TRBD1|TRBJ1-2
CASSLTGGGYGYTF
TGTGCCAGCAGCCTGACAGGGGGCGGCTATGGCTACACCTTC
>.|TRBV7-9|TRBD1|TRBJ1-5
CASSLGAGGNQPQHF
TGTGCCAGCAGCTTAGGGGCAGGGGGTAATCAGCCCCAGCATTTT
>.|TRBV6-5|TRBD1|TRBJ1-3
CASSRDRGSGNTIYF
TGTGCCAGCAGTCGGGACAGGGGCTCTGGAAACACCATATATTTT
>.|TRBV6-5|.|TRBJ1-4
CASSSSRRDSKLFF
TGTGCCAGCAGTTCATCTCGGCGGGACTCGAAACTGTTTTTT